The entry below gives a single TCR beta chain sequence along with its context. The data were taken from a study of T cell repertoires in cytomegalovirus infection. TCRdb recomputed calls from the reads with MiXCR, one row per CDR3 protein. The table lists roughly 190,000 distinct CDR3 sequences, approximately 9.6% of them singletons. Germline-derived CDR1 and CDR2 are MNHGY and SAAAGT. The CDR3 extends over 13 amino acids. Trimming removed 4 bases from V and 5 bases from J, with 12 bases in between. The genes are TRBV6-8 and TRBJ2-7; D not resolved. What was sequenced was PBMCs. This clonotype was obtained from a human donor in good health (CMV status not recorded). Some clones in this sample may be carry-over from other donors' samples. CDR3 region: CASSFTVLHEQYF. The DNA for the CDR3 is TGTGCCAGCAGTTTTACGGTCTTACACGAGCAGTACTTC.